This T cell receptor beta chain came from a study of shared clonotypes between healthy human individuals. V shed 5 bases, J shed 11 bases, and the junction held 10 bases outside the gene matches. The CDR3 sequence is 14 residues long. Looked up from germline, CDR1 is SGHTA and CDR2 is FQGNSA. Data came from immunoSEQ multiplex PCR; TCRdb stores just in-frame clones and leaves some out. The sample lists roughly 1,100,000 clones, about three quarters occurring once. Only Caucasian adults living in Nashville, Tennessee served as donors. The receptor comes from a man aged 18 to 29 in good health. The rearrangement joins TRBV7-2 to TRBJ2-7; 12 bases are shared with TRBD2. The sequenced sample was memory CD4+ T cells sorted from blood. Stated subset: CD45RA-negative fraction. The CDR3 DNA reads as TGTGCCAGCAGCCCCCCGGGGCTAGCGGGAGGGGAGTACTTC. Translation: CASSPPGLAGGEYF.